The next 10 T cell receptor beta chains were all read from a single sample in a study of blood T cell repertoires in COVID-19. Using immunoSEQ multiplex PCR, the repertoire was profiled, and TCRdb retains in-frame clones only, with some absent. The sample has about 170,000 clones, approximately 83% seen once. Sequences were obtained from peripheral blood. These receptors were collected from a woman aged 80 or older with active or convalescent COVID-19.

The chain has TRBV5-8 and TRBJ2-3; the D is unclear. Germline values: CDR1 SGHTS, CDR2 YDEGEE. The CDR3 runs to 14 residues. Trimming stripped 4 bases from V and 0 bases from J, with 9 bases between. CDR3 DNA sequence: TGTGCCAGCAGCCTTAGCTTTAGCACAGATACGCAGTATTTT. This translates into CASSLSFSTDTQYF.

The chain is built from TRBV6-2 or TRBV6-3 and TRBJ1-2; D is perhaps TRBD1 (5 bases). Germline V lookup: CDR1 MNHEY, CDR2 SVGEGT. The CDR3 is made up of 14 amino acids. Deletions cut 3 bases from V and 2 bases from J, with 10 bases between. CDR3 sequence reads: CASSYLQGNYGYTF. Written as DNA, the CDR3 is TGTGCCAGCAGTTATCTCCAGGGAAACTATGGCTACACCTTC.

J is TRBJ1-2 and V is TRBV19, with 12 positions matching TRBD1. V was pared by 3 bases and J by 8 bases, with 7 bases of the junction left unmatched. The germline V gene encodes CDR1 LNHDA and CDR2 SQIVND (reference sequence). The CDR3 runs to 15 residues. CDR3 in DNA: TGTGCCAGTAGTATCTGGGGACAGGGGGCCCCAGGCTACACCTTC. It specifies CASSIWGQGAPGYTF.

The V and J genes are TRBV7-2 and TRBJ1-2; a weak D match, TRBD1 (5 bases). V shed 7 bases and J shed 8 bases, with 23 bases lying between them. Germline loops: CDR1 SGHTA, CDR2 FQGNSA. This CDR3 region has 15 residues. This chain's CDR3 is CASNLDGTPTEGYTF. The CDR3 region has the DNA TGTGCCAGCAACCTAGATGGGACTCCCACTGAGGGCTACACCTTC.

This clone came up once. The V call is TRBV6-5, the J call TRBJ2-5, with 8 bases fitting TRBD1. Germline V gene lookup returns CDR1 MNHEY and CDR2 SVGAGI. The ends lost 6 bases at V and 1 base at J; junction bases unmatched: 7. This CDR3 spans 15 amino acids. CDR3 sequence: CASRSYQGAQETQYF. The CDR3 coding sequence is TGTGCCAGCAGATCCTACCAGGGGGCCCAAGAGACCCAGTACTTC.

The chain is built from TRBV5-1 and TRBJ1-1; a weak D match, TRBD1 (5 bases). This CDR3 has 12 residues. CDR1 is SGHRS, CDR2 YFSETQ, per germline. Deletions cut 5 bases from V and 4 bases from J, with 9 bases between. The chain's CDR3 is CASRTGGTEAFF. CDR3 DNA: TGCGCCAGCAGGACCGGGGGCACTGAAGCTTTCTTT.

The gene calls are TRBV7-2 and TRBJ1-1; D may be TRBD1 (6 bases). Germline CDR1 is SGHTA and CDR2 is FQGNSA. The CDR3 consists of 14 residues. The V and J ends lost 1 base and 7 bases respectively, with 13 bases between them. The CDR3 reads CASSLDPGDIEAFF. The CDR3 DNA sequence: TGTGCCAGCAGCTTAGACCCAGGGGATATTGAAGCTTTCTTT.

The genes are TRBV30 and TRBJ2-7; perhaps TRBD2 as D (7 bases). With 8 bases removed from V and 6 bases from J, the gap between germline ends came to 20 bases. Germline CDR1 is GTSNPN and CDR2 is SVGIG (reference sequence). The CDR3 length is 13 residues. CDR3 sequence reads: CARSRGPGGEQYF. CDR3 in DNA: TGTGCCCGCTCCAGGGGCCCGGGAGGCGAGCAGTACTTC.

V gene TRBV5-6 combines with J gene TRBJ2-1; 7 bases map to TRBD1. This CDR3 is 14 amino acids long. With 4 bases clipped from V and 3 bases from J, the junction kept 4 bases outside the gene matches. Germline V gene sequence: CDR1 SGHDT, CDR2 YYEEEE. The CDR3: CASSPRDSYNEQFF. The CDR3 coding sequence is TGTGCCAGCAGCCCCCGGGACAGCTACAATGAGCAGTTCTTC.

The chain joins TRBV13 to TRBJ1-5, with D unclear. Trimming took off 4 bases at V and 0 bases at J, with 4 bases between the two ends. The CDR3 runs to 13 residues. Germline CDR1 PRHDT, CDR2 FYEKMQ (reference sequence). CDR3 DNA: TGTGCCAGCAGCTCCAATAGCAATCAGCCCCAGCATTTT. This sequence encodes CASSSNSNQPQHF.